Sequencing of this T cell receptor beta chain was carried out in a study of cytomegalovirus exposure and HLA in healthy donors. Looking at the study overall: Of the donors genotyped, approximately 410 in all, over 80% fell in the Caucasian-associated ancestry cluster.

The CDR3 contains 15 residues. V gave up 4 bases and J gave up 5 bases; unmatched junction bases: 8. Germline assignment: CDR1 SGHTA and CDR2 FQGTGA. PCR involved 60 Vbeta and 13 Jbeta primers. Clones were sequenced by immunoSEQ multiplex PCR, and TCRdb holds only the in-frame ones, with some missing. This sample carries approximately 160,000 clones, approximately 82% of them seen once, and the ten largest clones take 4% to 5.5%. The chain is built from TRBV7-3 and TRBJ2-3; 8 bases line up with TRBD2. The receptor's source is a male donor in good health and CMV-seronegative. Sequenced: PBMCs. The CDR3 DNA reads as TGTGCCAGCAGCTCACAAGCGGGAGTGGGAGATACGCAGTATTTT. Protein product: CASSSQAGVGDTQYF.